A selection of T cell receptor beta chains follows, all from one sample in a study of blood T cells in healthy people across ages. TCRdb itself ran the 5' RACE reads through MiXCR, one entry per CDR3 protein. In the table there are fewer than 600,000 distinct CDR3 sequences, roughly a quarter of which are singletons. This sample was shared with a second study, whose subject was T cells of mothers and their children.

Sequencing was carried out using blood. The receptors derive from a boy between 2 and 10 years old in good health. CDR3s include the opening cysteine and the closing phenylalanine or tryptophan. Each record gives: clone size, J gene, D gene, V gene, CDR3 protein, CDR3 DNA. The D gene is left open where the match is weak. For some rows the clone size is stated as once, few or many, or as a class when expanded; others skip it.

clone size: .; J gene: TRBJ2-5; D gene: TRBD2; V gene: TRBV7-6; CDR3 protein: CASSLAATSGGSEEQYF; CDR3 DNA: TGTGCCAGCAGCTTAGCAGCTACTAGCGGGGGATCGGAAGAGCAGTACTTC
clone size: .; J gene: TRBJ2-3; D gene: TRBD1; V gene: TRBV20-1; CDR3 protein: CSASSSGQGIRDTQYF; CDR3 DNA: TGCAGTGCTAGTTCGTCCGGACAGGGGATTCGAGATACGCAGTATTTT
clone size: .; J gene: TRBJ1-2; D gene: TRBD1; V gene: TRBV18; CDR3 protein: CASSPQGARGGYTF; CDR3 DNA: TGTGCCAGCTCACCACAGGGGGCGAGAGGCGGCTACACCTTC
clone size: .; J gene: TRBJ2-1; D gene: .; V gene: TRBV5-1; CDR3 protein: CASSLYPTEGNEQFF; CDR3 DNA: TGCGCCAGCAGCTTGTACCCAACGGAAGGGAATGAGCAGTTCTTC
clone size: .; J gene: TRBJ2-2; D gene: TRBD1; V gene: TRBV10-3; CDR3 protein: CAISPGQGLNTGELFF; CDR3 DNA: TGTGCCATCAGTCCGGGACAGGGGTTGAACACCGGGGAGCTGTTTTTT
clone size: few; J gene: TRBJ2-5; D gene: .; V gene: TRBV5-1; CDR3 protein: CANSFERGDGQETQYF; CDR3 DNA: TGCGCCAACAGCTTCGAGAGGGGGGATGGGCAAGAGACCCAGTACTTC
clone size: .; J gene: TRBJ1-1; D gene: .; V gene: TRBV12-5; CDR3 protein: CASGFGTEAFF; CDR3 DNA: TGTGCTAGTGGTTTCGGCACTGAAGCTTTCTTT
clone size: few; J gene: TRBJ2-7; D gene: TRBD1; V gene: TRBV4-1; CDR3 protein: CASSQGDRDSYEQYF; CDR3 DNA: TGCGCCAGCAGCCAAGGAGACAGGGACTCCTACGAGCAGTACTTC
clone size: .; J gene: TRBJ1-5; D gene: .; V gene: TRBV20-1; CDR3 protein: CSARSSHYSNQPQHF; CDR3 DNA: TGCAGTGCTAGAAGTTCACACTATAGCAATCAGCCCCAGCATTTT
clone size: .; J gene: TRBJ1-1; D gene: .; V gene: TRBV5-1; CDR3 protein: CASSLRGAQVVGYTEAFF; CDR3 DNA: TGCGCCAGCAGCTTGCGGGGGGCGCAGGTGGTCGGATACACTGAAGCTTTCTTT
clone size: .; J gene: TRBJ2-2; D gene: TRBD2; V gene: TRBV5-1; CDR3 protein: CASSLERASGTSTGELFF; CDR3 DNA: TGCGCCAGCAGCTTGGAAAGGGCTAGCGGTACTAGCACCGGGGAGCTGTTTTTT
clone size: few; J gene: TRBJ2-1; D gene: TRBD2; V gene: TRBV25-1; CDR3 protein: CASSELAGGPQRQFF; CDR3 DNA: TGTGCCAGCAGTGAATTAGCGGGGGGGCCCCAGAGGCAGTTCTTC
clone size: few; J gene: TRBJ1-2; D gene: .; V gene: TRBV5-1; CDR3 protein: CASSLRTDIRSSVDGYTF; CDR3 DNA: TGCGCCAGCAGCTTGCGAACAGACATCCGAAGTTCGGTCGATGGCTACACCTTC
clone size: .; J gene: TRBJ2-3; D gene: .; V gene: TRBV20-1; CDR3 protein: CSASTSQSTDTQYF; CDR3 DNA: TGCAGTGCTTCTACTAGCCAGAGCACAGATACGCAGTATTTT
clone size: few; J gene: TRBJ2-4; D gene: .; V gene: TRBV2; CDR3 protein: CASSGGTDRKARYF; CDR3 DNA: TGTGCCAGCAGTGGGGGAACCGATAGAAAGGCCCGGTACTTC
clone size: .; J gene: TRBJ2-1; D gene: .; V gene: TRBV7-9; CDR3 protein: CASSLEVYEQFF; CDR3 DNA: TGTGCCAGCAGCTTAGAAGTCTACGAGCAGTTCTTC
clone size: few; J gene: TRBJ2-5; D gene: .; V gene: TRBV20-1; CDR3 protein: CSARRGPEETQYF; CDR3 DNA: TGCAGTGCTCGAAGGGGTCCCGAAGAGACCCAGTACTTC
clone size: .; J gene: TRBJ2-1; D gene: TRBD2; V gene: TRBV7-9; CDR3 protein: CASSLFLAGVGSEQFF; CDR3 DNA: TGTGCCAGCAGCTTATTCCTAGCGGGAGTAGGGAGTGAGCAGTTCTTC
clone size: .; J gene: TRBJ2-3; D gene: TRBD2; V gene: TRBV12-3/TRBV12-4; CDR3 protein: CASIAGGPTDTQYF; CDR3 DNA: TGTGCCAGCATTGCGGGGGGGCCTACAGATACGCAGTATTTT
clone size: .; J gene: TRBJ1-4; D gene: .; V gene: TRBV5-1; CDR3 protein: CASSAGSATNEKLFF; CDR3 DNA: TGCGCCAGCAGCGCTGGGAGCGCAACTAATGAAAAACTGTTTTTT
clone size: .; J gene: TRBJ2-3; D gene: TRBD1; V gene: TRBV5-1; CDR3 protein: CASGHRGTVTDTQYF; CDR3 DNA: TGCGCCAGCGGCCATAGAGGGACAGTCACAGATACGCAGTATTTT
clone size: .; J gene: TRBJ2-3; D gene: .; V gene: TRBV4-2; CDR3 protein: CASSRLGPDTDTQYF; CDR3 DNA: TGTGCCAGCAGCCGCCTAGGGCCCGACACAGATACGCAGTATTTT
clone size: .; J gene: TRBJ1-4; D gene: .; V gene: TRBV29-1; CDR3 protein: CSVRGPEKLFF; CDR3 DNA: TGCAGCGTTCGCGGCCCTGAAAAACTGTTTTTT
clone size: .; J gene: TRBJ2-5; D gene: TRBD2; V gene: TRBV7-8; CDR3 protein: CASSLARTSGEGETQYF; CDR3 DNA: TGTGCCAGCAGCTTAGCCCGGACTAGCGGGGAGGGAGAGACCCAGTACTTC
clone size: many; J gene: TRBJ2-5; D gene: TRBD2; V gene: TRBV2; CDR3 protein: CASRPSLAGEETQYF; CDR3 DNA: TGTGCCAGCAGACCCTCTCTAGCGGGGGAAGAGACCCAGTACTTC
clone size: .; J gene: TRBJ1-4; D gene: .; V gene: TRBV6-5; CDR3 protein: CASSYSTFKIHEKLFF; CDR3 DNA: TGTGCCAGCAGTTACTCCACATTTAAGATCCATGAAAAACTGTTTTTT
clone size: .; J gene: TRBJ2-7; D gene: TRBD2; V gene: TRBV12-3/TRBV12-4; CDR3 protein: CASSPELANSYEQYF; CDR3 DNA: TGTGCCAGCAGTCCAGAACTAGCGAACTCCTACGAGCAGTACTTC
clone size: .; J gene: TRBJ2-7; D gene: TRBD2; V gene: TRBV7-2; CDR3 protein: CASSPRSGGAYEQYF; CDR3 DNA: TGTGCCAGCAGCCCCAGGAGCGGGGGGGCCTACGAGCAGTACTTC
clone size: .; J gene: TRBJ2-5; D gene: .; V gene: TRBV20-1; CDR3 protein: CSARRRSGQETQYF; CDR3 DNA: TGCAGTGCTAGGCGTAGATCGGGCCAAGAGACCCAGTACTTC
clone size: .; J gene: TRBJ1-1; D gene: TRBD1; V gene: TRBV7-8; CDR3 protein: CASSLQTGTGVPEAFF; CDR3 DNA: TGTGCCAGCAGCTTGCAAACCGGGACAGGGGTACCTGAAGCTTTCTTT
clone size: .; J gene: TRBJ2-3; D gene: .; V gene: TRBV29-1; CDR3 protein: CSFGDTDTQYF; CDR3 DNA: TGCAGCTTCGGCGACACAGATACGCAGTATTTT
clone size: .; J gene: TRBJ2-3; D gene: TRBD2; V gene: TRBV5-1; CDR3 protein: CASRRGLAGTDTQYF; CDR3 DNA: TGCGCCAGCAGACGTGGACTAGCGGGCACAGATACGCAGTATTTT
clone size: few; J gene: TRBJ2-5; D gene: .; V gene: TRBV4-3; CDR3 protein: CASSQDFRGVQETQYF; CDR3 DNA: TGCGCCAGCAGCCAAGATTTTCGCGGGGTACAAGAGACCCAGTACTTC
clone size: few; J gene: TRBJ2-3; D gene: TRBD1; V gene: TRBV6-5; CDR3 protein: CASSAQTGGTDTQYF; CDR3 DNA: TGTGCCAGCAGTGCCCAAACAGGGGGCACAGATACGCAGTATTTT
clone size: .; J gene: TRBJ2-4; D gene: TRBD1; V gene: TRBV6-2/TRBV6-3; CDR3 protein: CASSKGQGRVIQYF; CDR3 DNA: TGTGCCAGCAGTAAAGGACAGGGGCGGGTCATTCAGTACTTC
clone size: few; J gene: TRBJ2-3; D gene: TRBD2; V gene: TRBV12-3/TRBV12-4; CDR3 protein: CASKVTGLSADTQYF; CDR3 DNA: TGTGCCAGCAAAGTTACGGGACTAAGTGCAGATACGCAGTATTTT
clone size: .; J gene: TRBJ2-7; D gene: .; V gene: TRBV10-3; CDR3 protein: CAISSMAATYEQYF; CDR3 DNA: TGTGCCATCAGCTCCATGGCGGCGACCTACGAGCAGTACTTC
clone size: .; J gene: TRBJ2-7; D gene: TRBD1; V gene: TRBV7-2; CDR3 protein: CTSSLLDRVGYEQYF; CDR3 DNA: TGTACCAGCAGCTTGCTCGACAGGGTGGGCTACGAGCAGTACTTC
clone size: few; J gene: TRBJ1-4; D gene: TRBD1; V gene: TRBV12-3/TRBV12-4; CDR3 protein: CASSWGTANEKLFF; CDR3 DNA: TGTGCCAGCAGTTGGGGGACAGCTAATGAAAAACTGTTTTTT
clone size: once; J gene: TRBJ1-2; D gene: .; V gene: TRBV30; CDR3 protein: CAWSSTAGATYGYTF; CDR3 DNA: TGTGCCTGGAGCTCAACCGCGGGGGCGACCTATGGCTACACCTTC
clone size: few; J gene: TRBJ1-3; D gene: .; V gene: TRBV2; CDR3 protein: CAGTGTTGNTIYF; CDR3 DNA: TGTGCCGGCACCGGGACAACTGGAAACACCATATATTTT
clone size: .; J gene: TRBJ2-2; D gene: .; V gene: TRBV20-1; CDR3 protein: CSARDSITGELFF; CDR3 DNA: TGCAGTGCTAGAGACTCGATAACCGGGGAGCTGTTTTTT
clone size: .; J gene: TRBJ2-7; D gene: .; V gene: TRBV20-1; CDR3 protein: CSARGGREYEQYF; CDR3 DNA: TGCAGTGCTAGGGGGGGCAGAGAGTACGAGCAGTACTTC
clone size: few; J gene: TRBJ2-1; D gene: .; V gene: TRBV20-1; CDR3 protein: CSADREIGEQFF; CDR3 DNA: TGCAGTGCAGATAGGGAGATTGGTGAGCAGTTCTTC
clone size: .; J gene: TRBJ2-4; D gene: .; V gene: TRBV29-1; CDR3 protein: CSVEGGADIQCF; CDR3 DNA: TGCAGCGTTGAAGGGGGGGCGGACATTCAGTGCTTC
clone size: few; J gene: TRBJ2-1; D gene: .; V gene: TRBV7-9; CDR3 protein: CASSLTIDEQFF; CDR3 DNA: TGTGCCAGCAGCTTGACTATCGATGAGCAGTTCTTC
clone size: .; J gene: TRBJ2-6; D gene: .; V gene: TRBV10-3; CDR3 protein: CAISELTGGSSGANVLTF; CDR3 DNA: TGTGCCATCAGTGAGTTAACGGGTGGGTCCTCTGGGGCCAACGTCCTGACTTTC
clone size: few; J gene: TRBJ2-6; D gene: TRBD1; V gene: TRBV10-3; CDR3 protein: CAISATETGARSSGANVLTF; CDR3 DNA: TGTGCCATCAGTGCCACAGAGACAGGGGCCCGCTCTTCTGGGGCCAACGTCCTGACTTTC
clone size: few; J gene: TRBJ1-6; D gene: .; V gene: TRBV12-3/TRBV12-4; CDR3 protein: CASRSILGGYNSPLHF; CDR3 DNA: TGTGCCAGCAGATCTATTCTTGGGGGCTATAATTCACCCCTCCACTTT
clone size: few; J gene: TRBJ1-1; D gene: TRBD1; V gene: TRBV7-9; CDR3 protein: CASSLVGDREF; CDR3 DNA: TGTGCCAGCAGCTTAGTTGGGGACAGGGAGTTT